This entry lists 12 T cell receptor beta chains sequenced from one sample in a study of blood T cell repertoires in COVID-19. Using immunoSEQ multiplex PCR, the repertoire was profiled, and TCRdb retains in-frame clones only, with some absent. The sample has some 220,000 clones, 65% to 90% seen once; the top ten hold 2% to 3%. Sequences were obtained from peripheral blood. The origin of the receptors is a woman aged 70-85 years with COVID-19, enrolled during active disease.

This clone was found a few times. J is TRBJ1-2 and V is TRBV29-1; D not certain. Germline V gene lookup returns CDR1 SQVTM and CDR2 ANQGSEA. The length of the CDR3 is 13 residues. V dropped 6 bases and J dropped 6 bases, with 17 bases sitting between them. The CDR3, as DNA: TGCAGCGTCGCCGGGCCGCCCGGGGATGGCTACACCTTC. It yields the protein CSVAGPPGDGYTF.

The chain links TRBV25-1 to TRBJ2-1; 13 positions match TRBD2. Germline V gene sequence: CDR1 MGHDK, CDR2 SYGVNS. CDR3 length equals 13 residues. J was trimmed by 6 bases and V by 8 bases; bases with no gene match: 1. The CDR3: CASGLAGVNEQFF. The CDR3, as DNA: TGTGCCAGCGGACTAGCGGGAGTCAATGAGCAGTTCTTC.

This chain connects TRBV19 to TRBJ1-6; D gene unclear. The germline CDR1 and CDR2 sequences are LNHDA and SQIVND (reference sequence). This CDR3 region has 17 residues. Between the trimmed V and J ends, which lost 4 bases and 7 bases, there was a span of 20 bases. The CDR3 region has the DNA TGTGCCAGTAGTACGGACTCTCTCTTAGTGGGGAATTCACCCCTCCACTTT. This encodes CASSTDSLLVGNSPLHF.

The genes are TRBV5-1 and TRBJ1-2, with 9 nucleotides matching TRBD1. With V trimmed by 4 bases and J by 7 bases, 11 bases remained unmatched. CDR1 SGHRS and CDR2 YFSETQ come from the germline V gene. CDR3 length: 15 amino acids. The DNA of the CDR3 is TGCGCCAGCAGCCCCGGGACAGGGCATGGGGGTGGCTACACCTTC. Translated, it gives CASSPGTGHGGGYTF.

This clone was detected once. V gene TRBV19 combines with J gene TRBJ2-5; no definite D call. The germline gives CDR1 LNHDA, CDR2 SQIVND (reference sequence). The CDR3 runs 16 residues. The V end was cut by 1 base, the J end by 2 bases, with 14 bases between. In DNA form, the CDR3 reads TGTGCCAGTAGTATAGGACGGAGTGTCGGACAAGAGACCCAGTACTTC. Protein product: CASSIGRSVGQETQYF.

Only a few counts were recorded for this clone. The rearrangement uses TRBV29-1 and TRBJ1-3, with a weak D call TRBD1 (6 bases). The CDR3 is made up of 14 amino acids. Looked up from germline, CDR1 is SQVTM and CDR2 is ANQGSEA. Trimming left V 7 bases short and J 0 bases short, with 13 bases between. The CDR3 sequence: CSARGHLSGNTIYF. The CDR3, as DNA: TGCAGCGCGAGGGGACACCTCTCTGGAAACACCATATATTTT.

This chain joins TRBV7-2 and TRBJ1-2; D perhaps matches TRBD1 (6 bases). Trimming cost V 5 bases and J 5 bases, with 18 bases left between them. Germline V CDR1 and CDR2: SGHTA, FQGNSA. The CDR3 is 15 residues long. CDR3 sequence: CASSPQGIPGYGYTF. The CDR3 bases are TGTGCCAGCAGCCCGCAGGGGATCCCTGGGTATGGCTACACCTTC.

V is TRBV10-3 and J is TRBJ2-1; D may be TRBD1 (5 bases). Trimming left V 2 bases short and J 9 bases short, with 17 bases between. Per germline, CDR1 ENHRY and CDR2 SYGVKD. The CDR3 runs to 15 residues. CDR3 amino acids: CAISETGRADGEQFF. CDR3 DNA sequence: TGTGCCATCAGTGAGACAGGACGGGCCGATGGTGAGCAGTTCTTC.

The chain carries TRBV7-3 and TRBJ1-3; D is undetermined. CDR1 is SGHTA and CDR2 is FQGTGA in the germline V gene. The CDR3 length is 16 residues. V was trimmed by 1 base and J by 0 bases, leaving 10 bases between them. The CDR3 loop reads CASSLSTPSSGNTIYF. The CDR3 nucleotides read TGTGCCAGCAGCTTAAGTACGCCGAGCTCTGGAAACACCATATATTTT.

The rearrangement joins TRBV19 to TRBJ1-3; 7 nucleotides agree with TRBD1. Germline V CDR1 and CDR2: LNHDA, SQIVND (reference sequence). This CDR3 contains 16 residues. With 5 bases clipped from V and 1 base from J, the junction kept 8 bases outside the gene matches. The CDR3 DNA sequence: TGTGCCAGTAGTTCGTACAGGGGAACATCTGGAAACACCATATATTTT. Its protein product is CASSSYRGTSGNTIYF.

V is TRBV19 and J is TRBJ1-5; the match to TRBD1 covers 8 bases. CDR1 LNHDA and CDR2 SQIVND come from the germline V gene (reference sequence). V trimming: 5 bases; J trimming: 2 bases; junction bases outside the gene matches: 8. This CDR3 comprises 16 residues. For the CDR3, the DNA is TGTGCCAGTAGTTTCGAGACAGGGGCGGGCAATCAGCCCCAGCATTTT. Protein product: CASSFETGAGNQPQHF. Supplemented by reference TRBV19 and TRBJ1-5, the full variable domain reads DGGITQSPKYLFRKEGQNVTLSCEQNLNHDAMYWYRQDPGQGLRLIYYSQIVNDFQKGDIAEGYSVSREKKESFPLTVTSAQKNPTAFYLCASSFETGAGNQPQHFGDGTRLSIL.

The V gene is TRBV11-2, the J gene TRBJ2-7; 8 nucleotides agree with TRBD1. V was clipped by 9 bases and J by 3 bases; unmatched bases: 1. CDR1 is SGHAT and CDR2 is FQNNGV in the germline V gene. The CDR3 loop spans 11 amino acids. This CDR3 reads CASTGGYEQYF. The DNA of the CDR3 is TGTGCCAGTACAGGGGGCTACGAGCAGTACTTC.